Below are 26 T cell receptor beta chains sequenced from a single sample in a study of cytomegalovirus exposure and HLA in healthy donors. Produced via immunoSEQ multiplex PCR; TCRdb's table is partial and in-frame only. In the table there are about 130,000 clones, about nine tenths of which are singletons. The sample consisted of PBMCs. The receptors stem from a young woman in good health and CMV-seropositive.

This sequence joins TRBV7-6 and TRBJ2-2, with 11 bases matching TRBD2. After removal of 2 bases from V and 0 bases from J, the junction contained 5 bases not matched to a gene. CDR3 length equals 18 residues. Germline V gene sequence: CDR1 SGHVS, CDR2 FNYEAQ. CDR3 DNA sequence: TGTGCCAGCAGCTTAAATAGCGGGGGGGCCGCGAACACCGGGGAGCTGTTTTTT. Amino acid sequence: CASSLNSGGAANTGELFF.

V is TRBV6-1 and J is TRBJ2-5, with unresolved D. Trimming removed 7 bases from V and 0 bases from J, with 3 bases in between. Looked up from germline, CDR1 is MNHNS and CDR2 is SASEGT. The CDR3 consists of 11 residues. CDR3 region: CASTDQETQYF. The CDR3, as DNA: TGTGCCAGCACTGACCAAGAGACCCAGTACTTC.

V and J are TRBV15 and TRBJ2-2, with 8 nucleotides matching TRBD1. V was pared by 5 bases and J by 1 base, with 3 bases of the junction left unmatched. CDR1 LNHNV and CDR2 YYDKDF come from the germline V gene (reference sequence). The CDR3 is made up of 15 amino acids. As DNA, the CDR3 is TGTGCCACCAGCCTCGGGACAGGGAACACCGGGGAGCTGTTTTTT. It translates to CATSLGTGNTGELFF.

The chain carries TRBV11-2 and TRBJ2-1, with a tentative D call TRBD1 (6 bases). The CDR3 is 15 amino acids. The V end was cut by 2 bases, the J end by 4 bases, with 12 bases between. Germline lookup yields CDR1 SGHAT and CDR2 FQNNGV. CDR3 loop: CASSLLGTPYNEQFF. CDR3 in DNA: TGTGCCAGCAGCTTACTCGGGACACCTTACAATGAGCAGTTCTTC.

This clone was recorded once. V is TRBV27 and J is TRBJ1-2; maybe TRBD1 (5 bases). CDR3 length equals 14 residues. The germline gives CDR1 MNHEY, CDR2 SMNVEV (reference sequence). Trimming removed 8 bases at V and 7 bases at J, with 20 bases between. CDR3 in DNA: TGTGCCAGCGGCCCCCGGCCGCTCGGGGGTGGCTACACCTTC. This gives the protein CASGPRPLGGGYTF.

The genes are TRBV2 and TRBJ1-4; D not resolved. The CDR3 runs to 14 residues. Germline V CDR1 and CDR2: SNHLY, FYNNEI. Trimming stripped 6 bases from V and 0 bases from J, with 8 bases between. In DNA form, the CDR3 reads TGTGCCAGCAGGCGACAAACAACTAATGAAAAACTGTTTTTT. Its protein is CASRRQTTNEKLFF. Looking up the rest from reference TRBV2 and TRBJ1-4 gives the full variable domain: EPEVTQTPSHQVTQMGQEVILRCVPISNHLYFYWYRQILGQKVEFLVSFYNNEISEKSEIFDDQFSVERPDGSNFTLKIRSTKLEDSAMYFCASRRQTTNEKLFFGSGTQLSVL.

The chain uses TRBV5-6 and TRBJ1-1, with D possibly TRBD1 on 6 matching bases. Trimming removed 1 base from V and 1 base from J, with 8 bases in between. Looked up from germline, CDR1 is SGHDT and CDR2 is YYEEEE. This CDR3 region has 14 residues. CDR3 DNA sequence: TGTGCCAGCAGCTTGAGGGGGAAGAACACTGAAGCTTTCTTT. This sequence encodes CASSLRGKNTEAFF.

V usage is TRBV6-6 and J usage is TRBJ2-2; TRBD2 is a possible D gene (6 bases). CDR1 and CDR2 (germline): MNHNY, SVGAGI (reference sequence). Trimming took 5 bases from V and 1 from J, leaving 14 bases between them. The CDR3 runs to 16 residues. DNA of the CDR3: TGTGCCAGCAGTGTTAAGGGACTGAGGAACACCGGGGAGCTGTTTTTT. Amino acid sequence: CASSVKGLRNTGELFF.

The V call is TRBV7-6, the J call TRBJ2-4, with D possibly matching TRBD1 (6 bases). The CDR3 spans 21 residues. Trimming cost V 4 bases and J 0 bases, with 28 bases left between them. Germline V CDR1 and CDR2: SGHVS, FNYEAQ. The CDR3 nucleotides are TGTGCCAGCAGCTCGTACATTGGGGGCAGGGTACCCTTCCTAGCCAAAAACATTCAGTACTTC. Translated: CASSSYIGGRVPFLAKNIQYF.

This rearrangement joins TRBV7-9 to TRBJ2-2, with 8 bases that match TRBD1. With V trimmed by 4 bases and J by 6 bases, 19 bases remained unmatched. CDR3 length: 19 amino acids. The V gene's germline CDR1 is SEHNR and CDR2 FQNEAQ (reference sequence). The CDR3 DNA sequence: TGTGCCAGCAGCTCCCAGGCGGGGACAGGCCCAAAGAGGGCCGGGGAGCTGTTTTTT. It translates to CASSSQAGTGPKRAGELFF.

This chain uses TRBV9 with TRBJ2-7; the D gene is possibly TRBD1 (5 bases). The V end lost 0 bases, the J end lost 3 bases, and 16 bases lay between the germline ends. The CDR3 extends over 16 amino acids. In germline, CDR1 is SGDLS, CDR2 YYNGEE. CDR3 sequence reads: CASSVDRGQAIYEQYF. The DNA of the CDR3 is TGTGCCAGCAGCGTAGATCGCGGACAAGCTATCTACGAGCAGTACTTC.

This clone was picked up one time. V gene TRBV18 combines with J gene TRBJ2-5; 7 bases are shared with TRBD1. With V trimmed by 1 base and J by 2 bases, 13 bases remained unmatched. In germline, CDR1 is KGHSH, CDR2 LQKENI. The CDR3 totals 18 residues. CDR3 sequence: CASSPRYSGRGSQETQYF. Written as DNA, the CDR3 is TGTGCCAGCTCACCACGGTATTCCGGCAGGGGGAGTCAAGAGACCCAGTACTTC.

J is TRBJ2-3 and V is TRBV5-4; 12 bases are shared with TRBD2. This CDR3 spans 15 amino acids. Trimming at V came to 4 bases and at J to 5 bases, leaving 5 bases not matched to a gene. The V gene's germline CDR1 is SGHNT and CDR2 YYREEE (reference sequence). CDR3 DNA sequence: TGTGCCAGCAGCATCCCGGGACTAGCGGGAGATACGCAGTATTTT. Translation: CASSIPGLAGDTQYF.

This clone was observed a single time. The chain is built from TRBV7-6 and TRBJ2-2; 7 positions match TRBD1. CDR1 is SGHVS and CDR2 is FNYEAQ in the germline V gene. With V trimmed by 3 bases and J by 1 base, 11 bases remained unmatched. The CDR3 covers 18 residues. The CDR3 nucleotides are TGTGCCAGCAGCTTTCACCGGGACAGCCCTCTGAACACCGGGGAGCTGTTTTTT. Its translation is CASSFHRDSPLNTGELFF.

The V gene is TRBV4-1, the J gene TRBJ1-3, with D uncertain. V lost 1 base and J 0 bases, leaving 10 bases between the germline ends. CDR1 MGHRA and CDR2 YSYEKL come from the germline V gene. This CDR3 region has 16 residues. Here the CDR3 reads CASSQAEGSSGNTIYF. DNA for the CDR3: TGCGCCAGCAGCCAAGCTGAGGGAAGCTCTGGAAACACCATATATTTT.

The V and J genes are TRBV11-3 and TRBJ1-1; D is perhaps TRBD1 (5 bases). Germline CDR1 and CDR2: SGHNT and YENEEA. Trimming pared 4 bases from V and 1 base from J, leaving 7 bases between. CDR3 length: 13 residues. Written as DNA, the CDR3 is TGTGCCAGCAGCTGGGGGGGGAACACTGAAGCTTTCTTT. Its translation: CASSWGGNTEAFF.

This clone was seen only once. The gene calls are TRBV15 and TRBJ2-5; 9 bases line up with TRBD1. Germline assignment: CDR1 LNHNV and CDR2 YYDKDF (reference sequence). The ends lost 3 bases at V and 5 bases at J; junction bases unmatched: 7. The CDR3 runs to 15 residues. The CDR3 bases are TGTGCCACCAGCAGCCTCGACAGGGGGTGGGAGACCCAGTACTTC. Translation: CATSSLDRGWETQYF.

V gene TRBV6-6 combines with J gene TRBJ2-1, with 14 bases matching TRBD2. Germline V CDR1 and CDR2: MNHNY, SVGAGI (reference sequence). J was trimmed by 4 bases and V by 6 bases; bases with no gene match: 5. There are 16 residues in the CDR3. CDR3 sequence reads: CASSTGLAGVYNEQFF. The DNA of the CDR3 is TGTGCCAGCAGCACGGGACTAGCGGGGGTTTACAATGAGCAGTTCTTC.

CDR3 loop: CASSRRTAVSYEQYF. The CDR3 DNA reads as TGCGCCAGCAGTCGGAGGACCGCCGTATCCTACGAGCAGTACTTC. The chain recombines TRBV23-1 with TRBJ2-7; perhaps TRBD2 as D (5 bases). TRBV23-1 has ORF status, its function being uncertain. Deletions cut 4 bases from V and 1 base from J, with 14 bases between. The CDR3 spans 15 residues.

This CDR3 reads CASSPRTGENEKLFF. DNA of the CDR3: TGTGCCAGCTCACCGAGGACAGGGGAGAATGAAAAACTGTTTTTT. V and J are TRBV18 and TRBJ1-4; 9 nucleotides match TRBD1. The germline V gene has CDR1 KGHSH and CDR2 LQKENI. This CDR3 contains 15 residues. J was trimmed by 5 bases and V by 3 bases; bases with no gene match: 4. The variable domain in full, completed from reference TRBV18 and TRBJ1-4, reads NAGVMQNPRHLVRRRGQEARLRCSPMKGHSHVYWYRQLPEEGLKFMVYLQKENIIDESGMPKERFSAEFPKEGPSILRIQQVVRGDSAAYFCASSPRTGENEKLFFGSGTQLSVL.

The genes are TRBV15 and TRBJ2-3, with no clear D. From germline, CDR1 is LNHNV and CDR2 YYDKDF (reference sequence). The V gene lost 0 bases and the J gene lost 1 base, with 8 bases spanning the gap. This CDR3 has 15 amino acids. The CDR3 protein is CATSREGAGTDTQYF. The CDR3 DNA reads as TGTGCCACCAGCAGAGAGGGTGCGGGCACAGATACGCAGTATTTT.

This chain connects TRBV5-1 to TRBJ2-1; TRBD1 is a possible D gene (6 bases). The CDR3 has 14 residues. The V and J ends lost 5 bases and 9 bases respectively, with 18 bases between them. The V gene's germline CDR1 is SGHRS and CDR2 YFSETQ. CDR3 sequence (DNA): TGCGCCAGCAGTCAGGGGATTCAGATTAGTGAGCAGTTCTTC. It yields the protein CASSQGIQISEQFF.

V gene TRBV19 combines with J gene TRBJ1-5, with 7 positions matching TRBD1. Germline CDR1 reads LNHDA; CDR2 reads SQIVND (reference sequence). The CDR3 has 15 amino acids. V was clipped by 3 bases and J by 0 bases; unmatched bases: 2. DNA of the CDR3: TGTGCCAGTAGTATCGGGACAGCTAGCAATCAGCCCCAGCATTTT. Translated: CASSIGTASNQPQHF.

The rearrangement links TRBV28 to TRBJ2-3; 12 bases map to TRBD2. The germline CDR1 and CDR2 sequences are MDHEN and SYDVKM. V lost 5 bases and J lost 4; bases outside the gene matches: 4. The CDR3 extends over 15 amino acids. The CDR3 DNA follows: TGTGCCAGCAGTCCTAGCGGGAGGGCCTCAGATACGCAGTATTTT. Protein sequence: CASSPSGRASDTQYF. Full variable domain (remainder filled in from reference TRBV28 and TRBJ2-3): DVKVTQSSRYLVKRTGEKVFLECVQDMDHENMFWYRQDPGLGLRLIYFSYDVKMKEKGDIPEGYSVSREKKERFSLILESASTNQTSMYLCASSPSGRASDTQYFGPGTRLTVL.

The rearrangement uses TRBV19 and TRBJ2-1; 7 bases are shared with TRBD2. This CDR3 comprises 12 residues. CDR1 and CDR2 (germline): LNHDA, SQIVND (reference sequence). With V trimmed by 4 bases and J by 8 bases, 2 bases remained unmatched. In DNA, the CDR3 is TGTGCCAGTAGTACCCGGGGGGATGAGCAGTTCTTC. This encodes CASSTRGDEQFF.

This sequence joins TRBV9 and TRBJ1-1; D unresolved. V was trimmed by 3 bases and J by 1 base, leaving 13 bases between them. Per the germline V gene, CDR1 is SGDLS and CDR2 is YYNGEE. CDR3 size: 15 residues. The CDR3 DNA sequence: TGTGCCAGCAGCGCCACCGCGGCATGGAACACTGAAGCTTTCTTT. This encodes CASSATAAWNTEAFF.